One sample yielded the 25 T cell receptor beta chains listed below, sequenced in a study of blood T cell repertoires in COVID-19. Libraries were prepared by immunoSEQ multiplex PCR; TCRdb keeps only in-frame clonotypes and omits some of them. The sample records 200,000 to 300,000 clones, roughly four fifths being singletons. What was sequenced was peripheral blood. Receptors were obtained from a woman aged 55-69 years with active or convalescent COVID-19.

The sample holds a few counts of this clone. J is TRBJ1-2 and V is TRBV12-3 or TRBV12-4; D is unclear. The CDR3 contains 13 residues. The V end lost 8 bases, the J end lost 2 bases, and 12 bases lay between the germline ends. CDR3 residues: CASGHRGNYGYTF. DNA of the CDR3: TGTGCCAGCGGTCATCGGGGAAACTATGGCTACACCTTC.

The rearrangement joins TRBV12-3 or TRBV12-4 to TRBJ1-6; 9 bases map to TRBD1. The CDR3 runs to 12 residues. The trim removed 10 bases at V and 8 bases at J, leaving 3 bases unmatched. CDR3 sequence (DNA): TGTGCCATACGACAGGGGGATTCACCCCTCCACTTT. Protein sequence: CAIRQGDSPLHF.

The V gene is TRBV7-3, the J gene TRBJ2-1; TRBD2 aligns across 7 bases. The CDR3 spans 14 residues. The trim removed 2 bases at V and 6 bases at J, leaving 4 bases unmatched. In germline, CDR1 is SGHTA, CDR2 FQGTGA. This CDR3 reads CASSLPSSGNEQFF. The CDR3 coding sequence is TGTGCCAGCAGCTTACCGTCTAGCGGCAATGAGCAGTTCTTC.

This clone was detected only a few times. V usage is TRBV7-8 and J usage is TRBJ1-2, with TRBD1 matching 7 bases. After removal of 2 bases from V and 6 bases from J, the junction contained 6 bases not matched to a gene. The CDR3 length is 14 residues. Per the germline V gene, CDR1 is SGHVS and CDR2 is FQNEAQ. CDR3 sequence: CASSLPTGIDGYTF. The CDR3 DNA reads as TGTGCCAGCAGCTTACCGACAGGGATAGATGGCTACACCTTC.

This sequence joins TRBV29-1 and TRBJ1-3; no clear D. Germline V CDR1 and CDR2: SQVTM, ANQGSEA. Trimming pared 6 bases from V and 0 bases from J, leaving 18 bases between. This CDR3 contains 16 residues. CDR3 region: CSVIYTLGSSGNTIYF. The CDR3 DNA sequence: TGCAGCGTCATATATACCTTGGGGAGCTCTGGAAACACCATATATTTT.

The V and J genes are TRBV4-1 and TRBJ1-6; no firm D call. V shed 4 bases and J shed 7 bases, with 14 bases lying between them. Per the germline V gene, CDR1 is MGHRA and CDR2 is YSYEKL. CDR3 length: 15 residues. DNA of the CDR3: TGCGCCAGCAGCCCCTCGGAAGGAGGGAATTCACCCCTCCACTTT. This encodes CASSPSEGGNSPLHF.

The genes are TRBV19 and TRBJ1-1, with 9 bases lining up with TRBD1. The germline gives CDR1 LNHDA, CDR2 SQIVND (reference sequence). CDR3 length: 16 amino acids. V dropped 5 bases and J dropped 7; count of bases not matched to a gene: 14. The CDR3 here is CASSDPAGTGRHEAFF. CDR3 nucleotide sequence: TGTGCCAGTAGTGACCCAGCCGGGACAGGGCGACATGAAGCTTTCTTT.

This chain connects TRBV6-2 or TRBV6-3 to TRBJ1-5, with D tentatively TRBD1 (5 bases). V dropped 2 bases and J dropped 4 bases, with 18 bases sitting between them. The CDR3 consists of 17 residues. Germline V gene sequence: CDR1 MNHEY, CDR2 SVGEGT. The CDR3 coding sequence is TGTGCCAGCAGTTACCCTTATGCCGGGACTAATAATCAGCCCCAGCATTTT. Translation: CASSYPYAGTNNQPQHF.

CDR3 sequence (DNA): TGTGCCAGCAGCTTGGACAGGGGGCGTACTGAAGCTTTCTTT. Protein: CASSLDRGRTEAFF. V and J are TRBV7-9 and TRBJ1-1, with 11 positions matching TRBD1. The J segment lost 5 bases and the V segment lost 3 bases, leaving 2 bases of the junction unmatched. The CDR3 consists of 14 residues. Germline assignment: CDR1 SEHNR and CDR2 FQNEAQ (reference sequence).

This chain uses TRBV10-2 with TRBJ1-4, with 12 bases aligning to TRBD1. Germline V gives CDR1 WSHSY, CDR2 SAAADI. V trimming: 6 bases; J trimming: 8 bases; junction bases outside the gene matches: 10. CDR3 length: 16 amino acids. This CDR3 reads CASSPGQGAGWEKLFF. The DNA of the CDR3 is TGCGCCAGCAGCCCGGGACAGGGGGCAGGCTGGGAAAAACTGTTTTTT.

In DNA form, the CDR3 reads TGTGCCAGCAGCCGCGGTTCCCAGTTTGGGGCCTACTACGAGCAGTACTTC. Translation gives CASSRGSQFGAYYEQYF. The chain couples TRBV6-2 or TRBV6-3 to TRBJ2-7; D is possibly TRBD1 (5 bases). The V end lost 6 bases, the J end lost 3 bases, and 24 bases lay between the germline ends. CDR3 length: 17 residues. Germline V CDR1 and CDR2: MNHEY, SVGEGT.

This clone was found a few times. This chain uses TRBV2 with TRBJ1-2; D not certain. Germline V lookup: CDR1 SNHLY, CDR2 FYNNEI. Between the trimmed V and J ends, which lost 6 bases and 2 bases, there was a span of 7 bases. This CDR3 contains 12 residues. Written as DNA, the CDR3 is TGTGCCAGCAGGCGGGGAAACTATGGCTACACCTTC. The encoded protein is CASRRGNYGYTF.

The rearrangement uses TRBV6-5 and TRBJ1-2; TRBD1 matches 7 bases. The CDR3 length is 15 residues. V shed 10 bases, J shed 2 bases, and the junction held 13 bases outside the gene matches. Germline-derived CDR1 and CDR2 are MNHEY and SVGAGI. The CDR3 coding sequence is TGTGCCACACGACAGGGCTACGGGGAGAACTATGGCTACACCTTC. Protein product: CATRQGYGENYGYTF.

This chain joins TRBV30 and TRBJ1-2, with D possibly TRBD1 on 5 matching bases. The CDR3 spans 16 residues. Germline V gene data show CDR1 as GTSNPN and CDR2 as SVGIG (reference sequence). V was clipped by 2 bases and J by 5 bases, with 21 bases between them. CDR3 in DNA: TGTGCCTGGAGTAAGGCCTCGGGGGGGTATGGGTATGGCTACACCTTC. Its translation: CAWSKASGGYGYGYTF.

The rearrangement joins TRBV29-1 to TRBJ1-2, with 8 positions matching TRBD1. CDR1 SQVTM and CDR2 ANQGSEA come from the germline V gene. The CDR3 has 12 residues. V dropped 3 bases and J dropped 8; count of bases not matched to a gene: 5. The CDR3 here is CSVDQGAEGYTF. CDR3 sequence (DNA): TGCAGCGTTGACCAGGGGGCTGAGGGCTACACCTTC.

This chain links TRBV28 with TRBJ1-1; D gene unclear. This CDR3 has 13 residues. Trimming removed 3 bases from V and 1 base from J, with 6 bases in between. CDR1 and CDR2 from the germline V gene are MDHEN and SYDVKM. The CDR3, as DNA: TGTGCCAGCAGTTTTGGAGAGAACACTGAAGCTTTCTTT. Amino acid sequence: CASSFGENTEAFF. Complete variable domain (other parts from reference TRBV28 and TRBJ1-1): DVKVTQSSRYLVKRTGEKVFLECVQDMDHENMFWYRQDPGLGLRLIYFSYDVKMKEKGDIPEGYSVSREKKERFSLILESASTNQTSMYLCASSFGENTEAFFGQGTRLTVV.

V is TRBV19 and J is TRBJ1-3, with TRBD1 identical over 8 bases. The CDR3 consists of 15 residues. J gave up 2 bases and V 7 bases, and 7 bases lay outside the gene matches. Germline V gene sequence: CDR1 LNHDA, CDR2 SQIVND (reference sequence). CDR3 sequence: CASNKDRVTGNTIYF. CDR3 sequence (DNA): TGTGCCAGTAATAAGGACAGGGTAACTGGAAACACCATATATTTT.

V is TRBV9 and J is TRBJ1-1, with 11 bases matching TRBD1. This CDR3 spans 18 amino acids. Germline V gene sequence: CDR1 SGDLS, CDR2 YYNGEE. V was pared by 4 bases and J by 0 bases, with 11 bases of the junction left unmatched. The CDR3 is CASSPRGTGGSMNTEAFF. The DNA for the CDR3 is TGTGCCAGCAGCCCAAGAGGGACAGGGGGTAGCATGAACACTGAAGCTTTCTTT.

For the CDR3, the DNA is TGTGCCAGCAGCTTAGATTTCGGAAGAACAGGCGGTACTGAAGCTTTCTTT. It encodes CASSLDFGRTGGTEAFF. The chain employs TRBV11-2 and TRBJ1-1; possibly TRBD1 for D (5 bases). The CDR3 is 17 residues long. V was pared by 0 bases and J by 5 bases, with 19 bases between. Germline assignment: CDR1 SGHAT and CDR2 FQNNGV.

CDR3 in amino acids: CASIGRERNSPLHF. The CDR3 DNA follows: TGTGCCAGTATTGGTAGGGAGAGGAATTCACCCCTCCACTTT. This rearrangement joins TRBV19 to TRBJ1-6; no clear D. V dropped 7 bases and J dropped 7 bases, with 14 bases sitting between them. CDR3 length: 14 residues. CDR1 and CDR2 (germline): LNHDA, SQIVND (reference sequence).

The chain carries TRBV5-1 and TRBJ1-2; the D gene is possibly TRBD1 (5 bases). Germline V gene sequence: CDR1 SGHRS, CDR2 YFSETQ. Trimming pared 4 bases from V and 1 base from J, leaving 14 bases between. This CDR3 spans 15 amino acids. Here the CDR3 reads CASSPDKPINYGYTF. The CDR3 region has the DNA TGCGCCAGCAGCCCGGACAAACCGATTAACTATGGCTACACCTTC.

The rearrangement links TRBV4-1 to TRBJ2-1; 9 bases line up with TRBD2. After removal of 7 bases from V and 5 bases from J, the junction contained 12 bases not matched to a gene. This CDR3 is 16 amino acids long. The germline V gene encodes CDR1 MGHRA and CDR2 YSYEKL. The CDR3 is CASTYSPAGGNNEQFF. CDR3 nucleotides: TGCGCCAGCACCTACAGCCCAGCGGGGGGTAACAATGAGCAGTTCTTC.

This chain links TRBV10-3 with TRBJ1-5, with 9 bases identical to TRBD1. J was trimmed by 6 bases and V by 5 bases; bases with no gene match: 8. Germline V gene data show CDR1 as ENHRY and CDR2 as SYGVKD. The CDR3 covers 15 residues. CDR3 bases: TGTGCCATCAGTTCCGATGACAGGGGGAGTCAGCCCCAGCATTTT. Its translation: CAISSDDRGSQPQHF.

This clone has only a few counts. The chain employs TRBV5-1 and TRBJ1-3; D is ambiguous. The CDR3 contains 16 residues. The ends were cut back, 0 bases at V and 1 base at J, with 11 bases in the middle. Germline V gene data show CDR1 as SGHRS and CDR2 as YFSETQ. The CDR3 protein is CASSLERVGSGNTIYF. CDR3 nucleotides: TGCGCCAGCAGCTTGGAGAGGGTAGGGTCTGGAAACACCATATATTTT.

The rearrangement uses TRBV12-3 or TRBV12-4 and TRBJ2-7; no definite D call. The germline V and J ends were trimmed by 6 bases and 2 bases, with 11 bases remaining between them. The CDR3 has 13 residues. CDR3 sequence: CASSSRSTYEQYF. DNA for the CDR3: TGTGCCAGCAGCTCCCGGTCGACCTACGAGCAGTACTTC.